A single sample is the source of the 32 T cell receptor beta chains below, sequenced in a study of identical twins. TCRdb re-called the 5' RACE reads through MiXCR, storing one row per CDR3 protein. The sample gives about 460,000 distinct CDR3 sequences, 12% to 15% of which show up once; about 0.52% is in the top ten. These same records also appear under a second study, on yellow fever vaccine responses in identical twins.

Sample: CD4+ T cells sorted from blood. These receptors came from a young woman in good health.

The chain links TRBV4-3 to TRBJ2-2, with TRBD2 identical over 14 bases. The CDR3 is made up of 18 amino acids. The germline V gene has CDR1 LGHNA and CDR2 YSLEER. The J segment lost 3 bases and the V segment lost 2 bases, leaving 5 bases of the junction unmatched. CDR3 nucleotide sequence: TGCGCCAGCAGCCAACCAAGACTAGCGGGAGGGGACACCGGGGAGCTGTTTTTT. Translation gives CASSQPRLAGGDTGELFF.

The chain uses TRBV12-3 or TRBV12-4 and TRBJ2-2; 9 nucleotides match TRBD2. The CDR3 totals 16 residues. V gave up 6 bases and J gave up 0 bases; unmatched junction bases: 5. The CDR3 sequence: CASRTRGGANTGELFF. In DNA form, the CDR3 reads TGTGCCAGCAGAACCCGCGGGGGGGCGAACACCGGGGAGCTGTTTTTT.

The chain combines TRBV3-1 with TRBJ2-5; D unclear. The V end was cut by 0 bases, the J end by 2 bases, with 10 bases between. The CDR3 is 15 residues long. Germline CDR1 and CDR2: LGHDT and YNNKEL (reference sequence). CDR3 nucleotide sequence: TGTGCCAGCAGCCAAGATCCTAACAGACAAGAGACCCAGTACTTC. It specifies CASSQDPNRQETQYF.

The chain carries TRBV12-3 or TRBV12-4 and TRBJ2-1; TRBD2 agrees at 8 bases. V lost 6 bases, J lost 1 base, and 8 bases stayed unmatched. The length of the CDR3 is 16 residues. CDR3: CASSPGGGLSYNEQFF. CDR3 bases: TGTGCCAGCAGCCCCGGGGGGGGGTTGTCCTACAATGAGCAGTTCTTC.

This clonotype was detected only a few times. The chain carries TRBV4-3 and TRBJ2-7; 7 bases are a match to TRBD1. The CDR3 totals 14 residues. In germline, CDR1 is LGHNA, CDR2 YSLEER. V lost 1 base and J lost 4; bases outside the gene matches: 4. The CDR3 reads CASSQGQGVYEQYF. The CDR3 DNA is TGCGCCAGCAGCCAAGGGCAGGGGGTGTACGAGCAGTACTTC.

There are many counts of this clonotype. The chain employs TRBV29-1 and TRBJ2-5; 8 bases match TRBD1. CDR1 and CDR2 from the germline V gene are SQVTM and ANQGSEA. The CDR3 loop spans 15 amino acids. V trimming: 1 base; J trimming: 3 bases; junction bases outside the gene matches: 7. The CDR3 sequence: CSVEGYRGSEETQYF. CDR3 sequence (DNA): TGCAGCGTTGAAGGGTACAGGGGGTCGGAAGAGACCCAGTACTTC.

The genes are TRBV28 and TRBJ2-1; D is uncertain. Germline-derived CDR1 and CDR2 are MDHEN and SYDVKM. CDR3 size: 12 residues. Trimming took off 2 bases at V and 6 bases at J, with 5 bases between the two ends. As DNA, the CDR3 is TGTGCCAGCAGTTTACAAAGCAATGAGCAGTTCTTC. Protein sequence: CASSLQSNEQFF. Supplemented by reference TRBV28 and TRBJ2-1, the full variable domain reads DVKVTQSSRYLVKRTGEKVFLECVQDMDHENMFWYRQDPGLGLRLIYFSYDVKMKEKGDIPEGYSVSREKKERFSLILESASTNQTSMYLCASSLQSNEQFFGPGTRLTVL.

This clonotype was observed a handful of times. The chain couples TRBV5-1 to TRBJ1-2, with D hard to call. CDR1 is SGHRS, CDR2 YFSETQ, per germline. V lost 0 bases to trimming and J lost 2 bases, with 8 bases between them. This CDR3 has 14 residues. CDR3 loop: CASSLEKFNYGYTF. For the CDR3, the DNA is TGCGCCAGCAGCTTGGAAAAGTTCAACTATGGCTACACCTTC.

This chain's CDR3 is CASSLEIGREETQYF. As DNA, the CDR3 is TGTGCCAGCAGCTTGGAGATTGGCAGGGAAGAGACCCAGTACTTC. This chain connects TRBV5-4 to TRBJ2-5; D perhaps matches TRBD1 (5 bases). Germline V gives CDR1 SGHNT, CDR2 YYREEE (reference sequence). The CDR3 loop spans 15 amino acids. The V and J ends lost 0 bases and 3 bases respectively, with 12 bases between them.

J is TRBJ2-2 and V is TRBV9; 12 nucleotides match TRBD2. The germline V gene encodes CDR1 SGDLS and CDR2 YYNGEE. With 4 bases clipped from V and 5 bases from J, the junction kept 12 bases outside the gene matches. The CDR3 is 18 residues long. CDR3 residues: CASSITTSGSRVTGELFF. The CDR3 DNA reads TGTGCCAGCAGCATCACGACTAGCGGGAGTAGGGTAACCGGGGAGCTGTTTTTT.

This clonotype was counted only a few times. The chain uses TRBV5-6 and TRBJ2-1, with TRBD1 as a possible D gene (6 bases). CDR1 and CDR2 (germline): SGHDT, YYEEEE. The CDR3 sequence is 15 residues long. Trimming pared 4 bases from V and 4 bases from J, leaving 15 bases between. CDR3 sequence: CASSDSGTLYNEQFF. The CDR3 DNA follows: TGTGCCAGCAGCGACTCCGGGACACTTTACAATGAGCAGTTCTTC.

This clonotype was observed a few times. The chain combines TRBV11-2 with TRBJ2-5, with D possibly matching TRBD1 (6 bases). V was pared by 0 bases and J by 3 bases, with 11 bases between. Germline CDR1 and CDR2: SGHAT and FQNNGV. The length of the CDR3 is 15 residues. Here the CDR3 reads CASSLDGGDKETQYF. As DNA, the CDR3 is TGTGCCAGCAGCTTAGATGGGGGCGATAAAGAGACCCAGTACTTC. The full variable domain, its missing parts supplied by reference TRBV11-2 and TRBJ2-5, is EAGVAQSPRYKIIEKRQSVAFWCNPISGHATLYWYQQILGQGPKLLIQFQNNGVVDDSQLPKDRFSAERLKGVDSTLKIQPAKLEDSAVYLCASSLDGGDKETQYFGPGTRLLVL.

The rearrangement links TRBV12-3 or TRBV12-4 to TRBJ1-3, with D maybe TRBD1 (5 bases). The CDR3 runs 15 residues. The V gene lost 4 bases and the J gene lost 0 bases, with 10 bases spanning the gap. This chain's CDR3 is CASSSRQSSGNTIYF. The CDR3 nucleotides read TGTGCCAGCAGTTCGAGACAGAGCTCTGGAAACACCATATATTTT.

The CDR3 region has the DNA TGTGCCAGCATCCAGAGCGCGGGGGTGCAGTTCTTC. The encoded protein is CASIQSAGVQFF. The V call is TRBV3-1, the J call TRBJ2-1; 7 positions agree with TRBD2. The germline V gene encodes CDR1 LGHDT and CDR2 YNNKEL (reference sequence). CDR3 length: 12 residues. J gave up 12 bases and V 7 bases, and 9 bases lay outside the gene matches.

This clonotype has a count of ten or more. The rearrangement joins TRBV5-1 to TRBJ2-1, with no clear D. The V end was cut by 0 bases, the J end by 5 bases, with 3 bases between. CDR3 length: 12 amino acids. Germline assignment: CDR1 SGHRS and CDR2 YFSETQ. The CDR3 spells CASSLGDNEQFF. The CDR3 region has the DNA TGCGCCAGCAGCTTGGGCGACAATGAGCAGTTCTTC.

J is TRBJ2-5 and V is TRBV5-1; possible D gene TRBD2, 6 bases. Germline CDR1 is SGHRS and CDR2 is YFSETQ. Trimming left V 4 bases short and J 4 bases short, with 17 bases between. CDR3 size: 15 residues. CDR3 protein: CASSETGRRGETQYF. In DNA form, the CDR3 reads TGCGCCAGCAGCGAAACAGGACGGAGGGGAGAGACCCAGTACTTC.

This clonotype occurred many times. The chain uses TRBV7-2 and TRBJ2-2; D is ambiguous. Between the trimmed V and J ends, which lost 0 bases and 2 bases, there was a span of 10 bases. This CDR3 comprises 16 residues. Germline values: CDR1 SGHTA, CDR2 FQGNSA. In nucleotides, the CDR3 is TGTGCCAGCAGCTTAGCGCCAGTTGTAAACACCGGGGAGCTGTTTTTT. Amino acid sequence: CASSLAPVVNTGELFF. The variable domain in full, with the rest retrieved from reference TRBV7-2 and TRBJ2-2, is GAGVSQSPSNKVTEKGKDVELRCDPISGHTALYWYRQSLGQGLEFLIYFQGNSAPDKSGLPSDRFSAERTGGSVSTLTIQRTQQEDSAVYLCASSLAPVVNTGELFFGEGSRLTVL.

This clonotype has just a few counts. This chain connects TRBV28 to TRBJ2-3, with D perhaps TRBD2 (5 bases). The ends were cut back, 5 bases at V and 3 bases at J, with 12 bases in the middle. This CDR3 spans 14 amino acids. The germline CDR1 and CDR2 sequences are MDHEN and SYDVKM. The CDR3 protein is CASSPVSGTDTQYF. In DNA form, the CDR3 reads TGTGCCAGCAGTCCCGTGAGCGGAACAGATACGCAGTATTTT.

This clonotype has a single count. This chain joins TRBV5-1 and TRBJ2-7; TRBD2 matches at 9 bases. Germline trimming cut 0 bases from V and 0 bases from J; bases unmatched to any gene: 10. The CDR3 is 18 residues long. The germline CDR1 and CDR2 sequences are SGHRS and YFSETQ. As DNA, the CDR3 is TGCGCCAGCAGCTTGGTAACTAGCGGGCTTCTTTCCTCCTACGAGCAGTACTTC. Translating it yields CASSLVTSGLLSSYEQYF. The full variable domain, completed using reference TRBV5-1 and TRBJ2-7, is KAGVTQTPRYLIKTRGQQVTLSCSPISGHRSVSWYQQTPGQGLQFLFEYFSETQRNKGNFPGRFSGRQFSNSRSEMNVSTLELGDSALYLCASSLVTSGLLSSYEQYFGPGTRLTVT.

This clonotype appeared many times. The chain employs TRBV6-2 or TRBV6-3 and TRBJ2-7; unclear D gene. V was trimmed by 2 bases and J by 2 bases, leaving 13 bases between them. Per the germline V gene, CDR1 is MNHEY and CDR2 is SVGEGT. The CDR3 is 15 amino acids. CDR3 in DNA: TGTGCCAGCAGTTACCCCGGGCATTCCCCCTACGAGCAGTACTTC. Amino acids: CASSYPGHSPYEQYF.

Many counts were recorded for this clonotype. The chain employs TRBV10-3 and TRBJ2-7; TRBD1 agrees at 11 bases. V lost 7 bases to trimming and J lost 2 bases; unmatched junction nucleotides: 4. This CDR3 is 14 amino acids long. Germline lookup yields CDR1 ENHRY and CDR2 SYGVKD. The CDR3 region is CAITPGQGAYEQYF. CDR3 DNA sequence: TGTGCCATCACCCCGGGACAGGGGGCCTACGAGCAGTACTTC.

V is TRBV20-1 and J is TRBJ2-7; 9 nucleotides line up with TRBD1. The CDR3 is 13 amino acids. Germline V gene data show CDR1 as DFQATT and CDR2 as SNEGSKA (reference sequence). The J segment lost 0 bases and the V segment lost 7 bases, leaving 4 bases of the junction unmatched. The CDR3 region is CSVPGQGSYEQYF. CDR3 coding DNA: TGCAGTGTTCCGGGACAGGGCTCCTACGAGCAGTACTTC.

This chain links TRBV20-1 with TRBJ1-5, with 10 bases matching TRBD1. V dropped 4 bases and J dropped 0; count of bases not matched to a gene: 9. Germline V gene lookup returns CDR1 DFQATT and CDR2 SNEGSKA (reference sequence). The CDR3 is made up of 17 amino acids. The CDR3 is CSATNRDRGPSNQPQHF. DNA for the CDR3: TGCAGTGCTACCAACCGGGACAGGGGACCTAGCAATCAGCCCCAGCATTTT.

The table lists this clonotype with a few counts. V and J are TRBV10-2 and TRBJ1-5; D unclear. The V gene's germline CDR1 is WSHSY and CDR2 SAAADI. The CDR3 sequence is 13 residues long. Trimming removed 1 base at V and 4 bases at J, with 5 bases between. CDR3 residues: CASSEWGNQPQHF. The CDR3 DNA reads as TGCGCCAGCAGTGAGTGGGGTAATCAGCCCCAGCATTTT.

The CDR3 DNA follows: TGCAGTGCTAGCCCAGCGGGGACTAGCACAGATACGCAGTATTTT. Amino acid sequence: CSASPAGTSTDTQYF. The chain is built from TRBV20-1 and TRBJ2-3; 7 bases fit TRBD2. This CDR3 contains 15 residues. Per germline, CDR1 DFQATT and CDR2 SNEGSKA (reference sequence). Trimming took 3 bases from V and 0 from J; bases not matched to a gene: 6.

This clonotype has just a few counts. This chain joins TRBV20-1 and TRBJ2-5; D unclear. The V end lost 2 bases, the J end lost 5 bases, and 6 bases lay between the germline ends. Germline V gene sequence: CDR1 DFQATT, CDR2 SNEGSKA (reference sequence). This CDR3 is built from 11 residues. This chain's CDR3 is CSARLVETQYF. The CDR3 DNA reads as TGCAGTGCTAGATTAGTGGAGACCCAGTACTTC.

The CDR3 spells CASTAGVVYEQYF. DNA for the CDR3: TGTGCCAGCACTGCGGGGGTTGTATACGAGCAGTACTTC. The chain employs TRBV12-3 or TRBV12-4 and TRBJ2-7, with 7 bases aligning to TRBD2. Unmatched junction bases numbered 7, after V lost 7 bases and J lost 4 bases. The CDR3 has 13 residues.

V gene TRBV5-1 combines with J gene TRBJ2-7; D unclear. V lost 2 bases and J 6 bases, leaving 12 bases between the germline ends. Germline CDR1 SGHRS, CDR2 YFSETQ. The CDR3 is 13 residues long. For the CDR3, the DNA is TGCGCCAGCAGCTTCGGGCAGGCTGGCGAGCAGTACTTC. This codes for CASSFGQAGEQYF.

There are a few counts of this clonotype. The rearrangement joins TRBV12-3 or TRBV12-4 to TRBJ2-2; D unclear. Trimming pared 3 bases from V and 3 bases from J, leaving 8 bases between. CDR3 length equals 14 residues. CDR3 sequence (DNA): TGTGCCAGCAGTTTGAGGCAGGACACCGGGGAGCTGTTTTTT. This encodes CASSLRQDTGELFF.

This chain links TRBV4-2 with TRBJ2-5; maybe TRBD2 (6 bases). V gave up 3 bases and J gave up 5 bases, with 10 bases separating them. The germline V gene encodes CDR1 LGHNA and CDR2 YNFKEQ. The CDR3 spans 13 residues. CDR3 bases: TGTGCCAGCAGCCAGCGGGAATCTGAGACCCAGTACTTC. Residues: CASSQRESETQYF.

At least ten counts were recorded for this clonotype. The V call is TRBV5-5, the J call TRBJ2-7; weak D call: TRBD1 (5 bases). The CDR3 extends over 13 amino acids. The germline V and J ends were trimmed by 4 bases and 4 bases, with 12 bases remaining between them. Germline CDR1 is SGHKS and CDR2 is YYEKEE (reference sequence). For the CDR3, the DNA is TGTGCCAGCAGCCTGGTCAGGGCTTACGAGCAGTACTTC. It encodes CASSLVRAYEQYF. Looking up the rest from reference TRBV5-5 and TRBJ2-7 gives the full variable domain: DAGVTQSPTHLIKTRGQQVTLRCSPISGHKSVSWYQQVLGQGPQFIFQYYEKEERGRGNFPDRFSARQFPNYSSELNVNALLLGDSALYLCASSLVRAYEQYFGPGTRLTVT.

V is TRBV3-1 and J is TRBJ2-5; D is undetermined. The CDR3 spans 12 residues. Germline CDR1 and CDR2: LGHDT and YNNKEL (reference sequence). Trimming removed 1 base from V and 6 bases from J, with 6 bases in between. The CDR3 DNA follows: TGTGCCAGCAGCCAAGTAGGCAAGACCCAGTACTTC. It encodes CASSQVGKTQYF.